The 11 T cell receptor beta chains below all came from one sample that was sequenced in a study of T cells after yellow fever vaccination. TCRdb recomputed calls from the 5' RACE reads with MiXCR, one row per CDR3 protein. The sample carries approximately 550,000 distinct CDR3 sequences, 15% to 20% recorded once. The sample here was PBMCs, taken 15 days after the yellow fever booster vaccination. The source of these receptors is a man aged 25 to 40 who received the YFV17D yellow fever vaccine.

The chain links TRBV4-3 to TRBJ1-6, with unresolved D. The CDR3 has 17 residues. In germline, CDR1 is LGHNA, CDR2 YSLEER. V lost 0 bases and J lost 0, with 9 bases in between. CDR3 amino acids: CASSQDVASSYNSPLHF. The CDR3, as DNA: TGCGCCAGCAGCCAAGATGTTGCGAGCTCCTATAATTCACCCCTCCACTTT.

The chain joins TRBV5-6 to TRBJ2-7; 8 bases fit TRBD1. The junction had 10 bases not matched to a gene; V was cut back by 2 bases and J by 0 bases. CDR3 size: 17 residues. Germline V gene data show CDR1 as SGHDT and CDR2 as YYEEEE. CDR3 residues: CASSFRSTGTGSYEQYF. CDR3 nucleotide sequence: TGTGCCAGCAGCTTTCGATCAACCGGGACAGGCTCCTACGAGCAGTACTTC.

The chain is built from TRBV5-1 and TRBJ2-1; no definite D call. Germline CDR1 and CDR2: SGHRS and YFSETQ. CDR3 length: 14 residues. The V and J ends lost 0 bases and 6 bases respectively, with 10 bases between them. This chain's CDR3 is CASSLEVHSNEQFF. The DNA for the CDR3 is TGCGCCAGCAGCTTGGAGGTTCATTCCAATGAGCAGTTCTTC.

This clonotype was observed a few times. The rearrangement uses TRBV12-3 or TRBV12-4 and TRBJ2-7; TRBD2 agrees at 11 bases. Germline trimming cut 7 bases from V and 2 bases from J; bases unmatched to any gene: 4. There are 14 residues in the CDR3. CDR3 coding DNA: TGTGCCAGCACCCTAGCGGGAGGTCCCTACGAGCAGTACTTC. Amino acid sequence: CASTLAGGPYEQYF.

The chain employs TRBV4-3 and TRBJ2-7, with 7 nucleotides matching TRBD2. From germline, CDR1 is LGHNA and CDR2 YSLEER. V gave up 3 bases and J gave up 3 bases; unmatched junction bases: 8. The CDR3 covers 15 residues. The CDR3 nucleotides read TGCGCCAGCAGCCATATGGGGGGGGAGAACTACGAGCAGTACTTC. Translation gives CASSHMGGENYEQYF.

This clonotype has more than one count but fewer than ten. Its ends do not fully match the called genes, so a read error is possible. The rearrangement links TRBV20-1 to TRBJ2-3; 7 nucleotides match TRBD2. The length of the CDR3 is 15 residues. The germline V gene encodes CDR1 DFQATT and CDR2 SNEGSKA (reference sequence). The CDR3 here is CSARGGAGVTDTQYF. CDR3 nucleotides: TGCAGTGCCAGAGGTGGGGCGGGAGTCACAGATACGCAGTATTTT.

This clonotype showed up just a few times. The chain couples TRBV18 to TRBJ2-7; tentative D call: TRBD1 (6 bases). V was trimmed by 5 bases and J by 0 bases, leaving 11 bases between them. This CDR3 spans 14 amino acids. CDR1 is KGHSH and CDR2 is LQKENI in the germline V gene. CDR3 loop: CASSTGSPSYEQYF. DNA for the CDR3: TGTGCCAGCTCAACAGGGTCCCCCTCCTACGAGCAGTACTTC.

This clonotype turned up a few times. The genes are TRBV6-5 and TRBJ1-6; D unresolved. The CDR3 runs 16 residues. V lost 2 bases and J lost 4, with 12 bases in between. Per germline, CDR1 MNHEY and CDR2 SVGAGI. This CDR3 is CASSYRRGNYNSPLHF. The CDR3 coding sequence is TGTGCCAGCAGTTACCGCCGTGGAAATTATAATTCACCCCTCCACTTT.

This clonotype has a count of ten or more. The V gene is TRBV12-3 or TRBV12-4, the J gene TRBJ2-1, with 8 bases lining up with TRBD2. The junction had 10 bases not matched to a gene; V was cut back by 9 bases and J by 3 bases. The CDR3 is 15 residues long. The CDR3 DNA sequence: TGTGCCAGTAACCAACGGGGGGGAAGCTACAATGAGCAGTTCTTC. This translates into CASNQRGGSYNEQFF.

This clonotype has more than one count but fewer than ten. This chain joins TRBV20-1 and TRBJ2-1, with 7 bases identical to TRBD2. Germline-derived CDR1 and CDR2 are DFQATT and SNEGSKA (reference sequence). Trimming at V came to 2 bases and at J to 15 bases, leaving 10 bases not matched to a gene. The CDR3 sequence is 12 residues long. The CDR3 DNA is TGCAGTGCTAGACCTGGGGGAGGGGATTCGTTCTTC. This translates into CSARPGGGDSFF.

The J gene is TRBJ1-1, the V gene TRBV7-2; D unclear. The CDR3 has 15 amino acids. CDR1 is SGHTA and CDR2 is FQGNSA in the germline V gene. V lost 2 bases and J 4 bases, leaving 14 bases between the germline ends. This CDR3 reads CASSLPLPGATEAFF. The CDR3 DNA is TGTGCCAGCAGCTTACCCCTCCCGGGTGCCACTGAAGCTTTCTTT.